This paragraph reports one T cell receptor (beta chain). The antigen is unknown. This specimen belongs to a study of OX40 agonist ivuxolimab in advanced cancers. The study, taken as a whole, reports: At 0.1 to 3.0 mg/kg, CD4+ and CD8+ blood T cells expanded clonally by week 6.

Produced via immunoSEQ multiplex PCR; TCRdb's table is partial and in-frame only. The sample records around 100,000 clones, 80% to 95% being singletons. Drawing of blood for sampling happened at baseline, at cycle 4 day 1, and at cycle 7 day 1. This CDR3 has 14 residues. V gave up 5 bases and J gave up 3 bases; unmatched junction bases: 4. Per the germline V gene, CDR1 is SGHRS and CDR2 is YFSETQ. The TCR was taken from an adult with an advanced solid tumor such as melanoma, head and neck, liver or kidney cancer. The rearrangement joins TRBV5-1 to TRBJ2-2, with 7 bases fitting TRBD2. Sequencing was performed on CD4+ or CD8+ T cells sorted from blood, taken in a trial of the OX40 agonist ivuxolimab. Written as DNA, the CDR3 is TGCGCCAGCAGTACGGCGGGAGACACCGGGGAGCTGTTTTTT. Its translation is CASSTAGDTGELFF.